Each of the 7 T cell receptor beta chains below was sequenced from the same sample in a study of patients and donors after allogeneic stem cell transplantation. Via MiXCR, TCRdb re-called the RT-PCR reads, giving one row per CDR3 protein. The sample shows roughly 180,000 distinct CDR3 sequences, around two fifths of them seen only once. The specimen was blood, either unsorted or a sorted T cell fraction (not recorded which). Receptor source: a human donor who was either an allogeneic HSCT recipient or a stem cell or donor lymphocyte infusion donor (not recorded which). It is not recorded whose cells these are; they may come from a transplant donor.

The rearrangement uses TRBV21-1 and TRBJ1-5; TRBD1, the D gene given by the table, was not confirmed from the DNA. TRBV21-1 constitutes a pseudogene. The CDR3 is made up of 19 amino acids. The CDR3 bases are TGTGCCAGCAGCAAATATTACGTTGAGGGGTTTATAAGCAATCAGCCCCAGCATTTT. This gives the protein CASSKYYVEGFISNQPQHF.

There are a few counts of this clonotype. The CDR3 is CASSIRSTYNEQFF. The CDR3 DNA reads as TGTGCCAGCAGTATCAGAAGTACCTACAATGAGCAGTTCTTC. The rearrangement uses TRBV3-1 and TRBJ2-1, with no clear D. The V gene lost 6 bases and the J gene lost 2 bases, with 11 bases spanning the gap. CDR3 length: 14 amino acids. Germline loops: CDR1 LGHDT, CDR2 YNNKEL (reference sequence).

This chain links TRBV7-2 with TRBJ1-1, with D uncertain. This CDR3 contains 13 residues. CDR1 and CDR2 from the germline V gene are SGHTA and FQGNSA. Trimming stripped 2 bases from V and 10 bases from J, with 14 bases between. The CDR3 sequence: CASSLTSGLVAFF. CDR3 in DNA: TGTGCCAGCAGCTTAACTTCTGGCCTGGTAGCTTTCTTT.

This chain's CDR3 is CASAVAGGPEYNEQFF. Written as DNA, the CDR3 is TGTGCCAGTGCGGTGGCGGGAGGGCCGGAGTACAATGAGCAGTTCTTC. The V gene is TRBV7-8, the J gene TRBJ2-1, with 9 bases aligning to TRBD2. The CDR3 spans 16 residues. Unmatched junction bases numbered 13, after V lost 9 bases and J lost 4 bases. CDR1 is SGHVS, CDR2 FQNEAQ, per germline. Full variable domain (outside the CDR3, taken from reference TRBV7-8 and TRBJ2-1): GAGVSQSPRYKVAKRGQDVALRCDPISGHVSLFWYQQALGQGPEFLTYFQNEAQLDKSGLPSDRFFAERPEGSVSTLKIQRTQQEDSAVYLCASAVAGGPEYNEQFFGPGTRLTVL.

This chain links TRBV29-1 with TRBJ1-4, with D unclear. The germline V gene has CDR1 SQVTM and CDR2 ANQGSEA. V was cut by 4 bases and J by 0 bases, with 6 bases left in between. This CDR3 region has 13 residues. CDR3 DNA: TGCAGCGTTGGTAGTGCAACTAATGAAAAACTGTTTTTT. This encodes CSVGSATNEKLFF. Full variable domain (outside the CDR3, taken from reference TRBV29-1 and TRBJ1-4): SAVISQKPSRDICQRGTSLTIQCQVDSQVTMMFWYRQQPGQSLTLIATANQGSEATYESGFVIDKFPISRPNLTFSTLTVSNMSPEDSSIYLCSVGSATNEKLFFGSGTQLSVL.

This clonotype was detected only a few times. This chain uses TRBV12-3 or TRBV12-4 with TRBJ1-3; maybe TRBD1 (6 bases). Trimming shortened V by 5 bases and J by 4 bases, and 9 bases separated the two germline ends. CDR3 length: 13 residues. CDR3 region: CASSRQAGNTIYF. The CDR3 bases are TGTGCCAGCAGTAGACAGGCGGGAAACACCATATATTTT.

V usage is TRBV5-1 and J usage is TRBJ2-3, with 7 bases identical to TRBD2. The V and J ends lost 3 bases and 1 base, in that order; junction bases with no gene match: 5. This CDR3 spans 15 amino acids. In germline, CDR1 is SGHRS, CDR2 YFSETQ. The CDR3 loop is CASSSLAGRTDTQYF. For the CDR3, the DNA is TGCGCCAGCAGCTCTTTAGCGGGCCGCACAGATACGCAGTATTTT.